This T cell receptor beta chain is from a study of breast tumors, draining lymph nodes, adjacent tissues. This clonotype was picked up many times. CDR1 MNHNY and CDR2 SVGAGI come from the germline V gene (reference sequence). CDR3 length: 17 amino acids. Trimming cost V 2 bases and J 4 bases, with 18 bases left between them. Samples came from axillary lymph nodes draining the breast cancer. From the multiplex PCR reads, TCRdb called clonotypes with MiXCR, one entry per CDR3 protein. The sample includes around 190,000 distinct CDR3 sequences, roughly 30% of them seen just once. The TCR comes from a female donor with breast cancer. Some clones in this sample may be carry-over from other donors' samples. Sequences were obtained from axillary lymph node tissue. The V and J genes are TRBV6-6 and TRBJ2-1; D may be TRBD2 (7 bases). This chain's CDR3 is CASSYGVGEGVYNEQFF. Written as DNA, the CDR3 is TGTGCCAGCAGTTACGGGGTGGGGGAGGGGGTATACAATGAGCAGTTCTTC.